This TCR beta chain was captured in a study of blood T cell repertoires in COVID-19. The germline CDR1 and CDR2 sequences are SGHKS and YYEKEE (reference sequence). V trimming: 2 bases; J trimming: 1 base; junction bases outside the gene matches: 6. CDR3 size: 16 residues. As handled by the study authors: The authors estimated nucleated cell counts from reference gene primer amplification. Measured with immunoSEQ multiplex PCR; TCRdb has only the in-frame clones, and not every one. The V and J calls and clone size were taken over from that table, and D and trimming were inferred from the DNA. The data hold some 120,000 clones, with around 80% observed a single time.

The chain uses TRBV5-5 and TRBJ2-1, with 7 bases that match TRBD1. The TCR comes from a woman in her sixties or seventies with acute or convalescent COVID-19. Sequencing was carried out using peripheral blood. CDR3 nucleotide sequence: TGTGCCAGCAGCTTAAGACAGGGCGGATCCTACAATGAGCAGTTCTTC. Amino acid sequence: CASSLRQGGSYNEQFF.